This TCR beta chain derives from a study of molecular identifiers for immune sequencing clone quantification. Study summary: Replicate experiments took RNA from around 18,000 or 91,000 naive CD8 cells, divided it five ways and sequenced four. Overall study findings and caveats: Spiked Jurkat TCR RNA from one cell was reportedly detectable among some 930,000 naive cells. A shared barcode on identical TCR molecules could lead to underestimated sizes for highly expanded clones.

Sorting was used to obtain naive CD8 T cells (CD8+CD4-CCR7+CD45RA+). This clonotype was observed many times. The antigen is unknown. One entry per CDR3 protein results from TCRdb running MiXCR on the PCR reads. The table records about 640,000 distinct CDR3 sequences, 20% of them present only once. The sample comprised naive CD8+ T cells from blood, with Jurkat cell RNA spiked in. Subset defined: FACS-sorted CD8+CD4-CCR7+CD45RA+ naive T cells. The source of this sequence is a human donor in good health. Some libraries in this study had Jurkat cell RNA spiked in.

As DNA, the CDR3 is TGTGCCAGCAGCTTCGCGCGCCAGGGCCAAGAGACCCAGTACTTC. This translates into CASSFARQGQETQYF. V gene TRBV7-6 combines with J gene TRBJ2-5, with D perhaps TRBD1 (5 bases). CDR3 size: 15 residues. Trimming shortened V by 3 bases and J by 1 base, and 12 bases separated the two germline ends. Germline V gene sequence: CDR1 SGHVS, CDR2 FNYEAQ.